The clone carrying this T cell receptor beta chain counts as medium-sized. TCRdb reprocessed the PCR reads using MiXCR. The sample holds more than 12,000 clones, about a quarter seen once. This sample stems from a study of metastatic and nonmetastatic thyroid tumors. The CDR3 is 14 residues long. CDR1 and CDR2 from the germline V gene are MNHNS and SASEGT. V lost 5 bases and J lost 6; bases outside the gene matches: 9. Patients underwent thyroid surgery, and none had received any treatment before it. The gene calls are TRBV6-1 and TRBJ2-5; 7 bases align to TRBD1. The TCR sequence derives from a female donor with papillary thyroid cancer or a benign thyroid nodule (not recorded which). Some clones in this sample may be carry-over from other donors' samples. Sequences were obtained from tumor tissue. In DNA form, the CDR3 reads TGTGCCAGCAGTACCCGGGGACAGACTCAGACCCAGTACTTC. Amino acid sequence: CASSTRGQTQTQYF.